The subject of this entry is one T cell receptor (beta chain). This clone was recorded once. It lacks a known antigen. Base-call qualities are not available, and no considerably larger clone is one nucleotide away. Per the germline V gene (reference sequence), LNHNV is the CDR1 and YYDKDF is the CDR2. The CDR3 runs 15 residues from the cysteine to the phenylalanine. Left in the record is the CDR3 DNA by itself, 45 bases read in frame from the first base. V and J lose 4 bases and 0 bases, and a span of 12 bases separates them. This specimen belongs to a study of blood T cell repertoires in COVID-19 (dated by TCRdb to between 2020 and 2021). With respect to the entire study: Samples from collaborators originated in the United States, Italy and Spain and spanned both the acute and convalescent phases of COVID-19. The prospective study material was composed of cDNA or gDNA derived from T cells, B-cell-depleted T cells, or PBMCs. Subjects who had been exposed to COVID-19, were actively infected with it, or had recovered from it provided the deeply sampled blood TCRbeta repertoires that made up the dataset. A freely available public database, intended as a resource for researchers studying the immune response to SARS-CoV-2, is where the repertoires were released. Samples were obtained from the ongoing ImmuneRACE study (first 160 participants) and from roughly 1,300 subjects provided by 6 global collaborators. Nearly every sample came with metadata listing a de-identified subject ID, COVID-19 status, age in years and sex. Where HLA class I and class II types were available, the types were taken from metadata supplied by the sample provider, not from assay-based typing. Overall results and qualifications from the work: The quantity of clinical and demographic metadata differed by source and by participant and was supplied without curation.

The immunoSEQ Assay, a bias-controlled multiplex PCR, was used to amplify TCRbeta CDR3 regions from genomic DNA. The source study handled its data this way. Nucleated cell counts per sample were estimated from amplification of reference gene primers within the assay. To quantify the absolute abundance of each unique TCRbeta CDR3 rearrangement, sequence reads were collapsed and filtered. For each sample, productive Simpson clonality was calculated as the square root of Simpson's diversity index across productive rearrangements. TCRdb mirrors the immuneACCESS table, restricted to in-frame sequences. Some clones are absent from its copies; in checked studies, under half trace to an unresolved V gene, and the reason for the others is unknown. Clone size and the V and J calls come from that table; the DNA yielded D and trimming. This sample holds over 85,000 clones; approximately 82% were observed only once. Of the sample, about 3.7% is held by the ten largest clones.

Each collaborating institution followed its own protocols to collect whole blood in K2EDTA tubes. Collaborator samples were shipped for TCRbeta analysis as frozen whole blood, isolated PBMCs, or DNA extracted from either sample type. The receptor's source is a woman of 80 years or more with acute or convalescent COVID-19. Sequencing was performed on peripheral blood. The chain uses TRBV15 and TRBJ2-5, with TRBD1 tentatively as D gene (5 bases match). The CDR3 protein sequence reads: CATSNDRQYQETQYF. The DNA sequence is TGTGCCACCAGCAACGACAGACAGTACCAAGAGACCCAGTACTTC.